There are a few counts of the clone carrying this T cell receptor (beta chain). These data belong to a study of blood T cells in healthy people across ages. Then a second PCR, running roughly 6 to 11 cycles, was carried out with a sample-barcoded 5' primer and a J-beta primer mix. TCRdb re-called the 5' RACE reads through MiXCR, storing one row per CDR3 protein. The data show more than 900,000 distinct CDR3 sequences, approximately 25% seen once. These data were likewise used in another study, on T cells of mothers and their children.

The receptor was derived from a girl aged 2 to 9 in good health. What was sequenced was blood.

CDR3 region: CASLKLQGAEQFF. The DNA for the CDR3 is TGTGCCAGCCTCAAATTACAGGGCGCTGAGCAGTTCTTC. V usage is TRBV7-9 and J usage is TRBJ2-1; D is possibly TRBD1 (6 bases). Germline CDR1 reads SEHNR; CDR2 reads FQNEAQ (reference sequence). V was trimmed by 8 bases and J by 9 bases, leaving 17 bases between them. The length of the CDR3 is 13 residues.